Sequencing of this T cell receptor (beta chain) was carried out in a study of CD8+ T cells in alopecia areata listed by TCRdb under 2018. With respect to the entire study: High-throughput TCRbeta sequencing was used to examine T cell clonal expansion in alopecia areata in both the C3H/HeJ mouse model and human patients. On the human side, TCRbeta sequencing was run on scalp tissue and on sorted CD4+ and CD8+ peripheral blood T cells from healthy controls and from alopecia areata patients with either patchy or totalis/universalis disease. Scalp clonality was compared among normal scalp (n=4), patchy alopecia areata scalp (n=8), and alopecia totalis/universalis scalp (n=8). TCRbeta CDR3 regions were amplified by immunoSEQ multiplex PCR using 35 Vbeta forward and 13 Jbeta reverse primers. RNA was extracted with the PAXgene miRNA kit for fixed scalp, the miRNeasy kit for PBMCs, and the RNeasy kit for mouse skin.

V loses 4 bases at its end and J loses 7 bases; junction bases beyond the gene matches: 9. Spanning cysteine to phenylalanine, the CDR3 consists of 15 amino acids. Left in the record is the CDR3 DNA by itself, 45 bases read in frame from the first base. CDR1 and CDR2, per the germline V gene (reference sequence), are SGHNT and YYREEE. Study-wide findings and limitations: Lesional scalp, especially in alopecia totalis/universalis, showed higher clonality and more expanded CD8+ clones than normal scalp, suggesting antigenic drive. Compared with mice, TCR sequences shared between patients were less clear, possibly partly because of HLA diversity across the patient population. Unlike mouse skin, where gammadelta T cells dominate, normal human skin contains resident alphabeta T cells that get sequenced too, which complicates analysis of the scalp TCR repertoire.

Receptors were amplified or captured by the immunoSEQ multiplex PCR assay. RNA was extracted from all samples and reverse transcribed into cDNA, which served as template for TCR sequencing. First-strand cDNA was synthesized with SuperScript III using a 2:1 mix of oligo-dT and random hexamers. A synthetic immune receptor repertoire was used to assess amplification bias, and residual bias was removed computationally. The paper's data handling went like this. After raw reads were preprocessed to remove errors, the CDR3 was defined following IMGT conventions as running from the conserved cysteine to phenylalanine. Clonality was calculated as 1 minus Shannon entropy normalized by log2 of the number of productive unique TCRs. Scalp TCRbeta sequences were cross-referenced with sorted blood CD4 and CD8 repertoires so that the CD4 or CD8 identity of scalp clones could be inferred. TCRdb re-hosts the immuneACCESS table, in-frame sequences only. Its copies lack some clones; in the studies checked, an unresolved V gene accounts for under half of them, and the cause for the rest is not known. V, J and clone size reflect that table, while D and trimming were determined from the DNA. The sample yields 110,000 to 150,000 clones; about three fifths were counted once. The biggest ten clones account for about 38% of the sample.

PBMCs were isolated by density centrifugation and stained for CD3, CD4 and CD8, and CD4+ and CD8+ T cells were sorted on a FACSAria. Scalp biopsies and blood samples were provided by unaffected controls. As for this clone: Its specific antigen is unknown. No base-level quality is on record; no much larger clone is a single base apart.

The specimen sequenced was CD8+ T cells sorted from blood. The chain employs TRBV5-4 and TRBJ2-1; 9 central bases correspond to TRBD2. This sequence was found in a human donor in good health. The CDR3 loop reads CASSDLAGARNEQFF. The bases read TGTGCCAGCAGCGATTTAGCGGGAGCTCGGAATGAGCAGTTCTTC.